These 9 T cell receptor beta chains were all obtained from the same sample, sequenced in a study of OX40 agonist ivuxolimab in advanced cancers. The library came from the immunoSEQ multiplex PCR assay. Not all clones reach the TCRdb copy of this immuneACCESS table, which keeps in-frame sequences only. Checked studies attribute under half of the gap to unresolved V genes and leave the rest unexplained. Present in this sample are some 40,000 clones, 85% to 90% of which were seen just once. The top ten hold over 0.55% of the sample. The sequencing here drew on CD4+ or CD8+ T cells sorted from blood, taken in a trial of the OX40 agonist ivuxolimab. The receptors shown here come from an adult with an advanced solid tumor such as melanoma, head and neck, liver or kidney cancer.

J is TRBJ2-3 and V is TRBV5-4, with 11 positions matching TRBD2. This CDR3 contains 17 residues. V dropped 6 bases and J dropped 5; count of bases not matched to a gene: 14. The V gene's germline CDR1 is SGHNT and CDR2 YYREEE (reference sequence). The CDR3 coding sequence is TGTGCCAGCACCCTAGAGATTAGCGGGGGGGCTGGAGATACGCAGTATTTT. Translating gives CASTLEISGGAGDTQYF.

The chain combines TRBV5-6 with TRBJ1-1; the D is unclear. This CDR3 has 15 amino acids. Trimming pared 0 bases from V and 0 bases from J, leaving 9 bases between. Germline V lookup: CDR1 SGHDT, CDR2 YYEEEE. Written as DNA, the CDR3 is TGTGCCAGCAGCTTGGATCGGGTATTGAACACTGAAGCTTTCTTT. This translates into CASSLDRVLNTEAFF.

This clone was seen more than once but under ten times. V is TRBV19 and J is TRBJ2-7; weak D call: TRBD1 (6 bases). The CDR3 length is 13 residues. Germline CDR1 is LNHDA and CDR2 is SQIVND (reference sequence). The ends were cut back, 10 bases at V and 5 bases at J, with 18 bases in the middle. Here the CDR3 reads CATRAQGSHEQYF. CDR3 DNA sequence: TGTGCCACCCGCGCACAGGGAAGTCACGAGCAGTACTTC. Together with reference TRBV19 and TRBJ2-7, the CDR3 gives the full variable domain: DGGITQSPKYLFRKEGQNVTLSCEQNLNHDAMYWYRQDPGQGLRLIYYSQIVNDFQKGDIAEGYSVSREKKESFPLTVTSAQKNPTAFYLCATRAQGSHEQYFGPGTRLTVT.

The CDR3 DNA sequence: TGTGCCAGCAGCGTAGCTAGTTCGGGCACAGATACGCAGTATTTT. Residues: CASSVASSGTDTQYF. The chain combines TRBV9 with TRBJ2-3, with D hard to call. Germline V CDR1 and CDR2: SGDLS, YYNGEE. There are 15 residues in the CDR3. Between the trimmed V and J ends, which lost 0 bases and 1 base, there was a span of 9 bases.

This chain joins TRBV28 and TRBJ2-3, with no clear D. CDR1 is MDHEN, CDR2 SYDVKM, per germline. V shed 2 bases and J shed 9 bases, with 9 bases lying between them. The CDR3 length is 12 residues. CDR3 region: CASSLKEFTQYF. As DNA, the CDR3 is TGTGCCAGCAGTTTAAAGGAGTTCACGCAGTATTTT.

The rearrangement uses TRBV5-1 and TRBJ1-2; 7 bases match TRBD1. V was clipped by 4 bases and J by 1 base; unmatched bases: 4. Per germline, CDR1 SGHRS and CDR2 YFSETQ. This CDR3 is 14 amino acids long. The CDR3 sequence: CASSQDRNNYGYTF. The CDR3 bases are TGCGCCAGCAGCCAGGACAGGAATAACTATGGCTACACCTTC.

The chain recombines TRBV14 with TRBJ2-2; the D gene could be TRBD1 or TRBD2 (5 bases each). Trimming removed 3 bases at V and 4 bases at J, with 21 bases between. The CDR3 extends over 18 amino acids. CDR1 and CDR2 from the germline V gene are SGHDN and FVKESK. The CDR3 DNA is TGTGCCAGCAGCCAGGGGGTCAATCAGCGGCAGCGCACCGGGGAGCTGTTTTTT. It is translated as CASSQGVNQRQRTGELFF.

The rearrangement uses TRBV7-9 and TRBJ1-2; TRBD1 is a possible D gene (6 bases). Germline CDR1 SEHNR, CDR2 FQNEAQ (reference sequence). The CDR3 has 15 amino acids. Trimming shortened V by 1 base and J by 4 bases, and 13 bases separated the two germline ends. The chain's CDR3 is CASSLGGDKIYGYTF. DNA for the CDR3: TGTGCCAGCAGCTTAGGGGGGGACAAAATCTATGGCTACACCTTC.

The chain uses TRBV28 and TRBJ2-5; the D gene could be TRBD1 or TRBD2 (5 bases each). The ends were cut back, 8 bases at V and 5 bases at J, with 21 bases in the middle. Germline V gives CDR1 MDHEN, CDR2 SYDVKM. The CDR3 consists of 15 residues. In DNA form, the CDR3 reads TGTGCCAGCCGGTTAGGAGGCAGGGCTATGGAGACCCAGTACTTC. Translated: CASRLGGRAMETQYF.